The rows below give T cell receptor beta chains drawn from one sample of a study of response to subunit inactivated influenza vaccine. One entry per CDR3 protein, called by TCRdb with MiXCR from the RT-PCR reads. The data show 600,000 to 700,000 distinct CDR3 sequences, approximately 14% seen once. The sample in question was PBMCs from blood, obtained less than 15 days before vaccination. These receptor sequences come from a man aged 50 to 60 who received an inactivated influenza vaccine. The CDR3 runs from the conserved cysteine through the conserved F or W. The D gene is left open where the match is weak. Some rows mark clone size as missing; the rest say once, few, many or name a class of expanded clone.

V gene,D gene,clone size,J gene,CDR3 DNA,CDR3 protein
TRBV20-1,TRBD1,-,TRBJ2-7,TGCAGTGCTAGTACAGGGGACAACTACGAGCAGTACTTC,CSASTGDNYEQYF
TRBV7-8,-,-,TRBJ2-6,TGTGCCAGCAGCCGAATCCAGGGAACTGGGGCCAACGTCCTGACTTTC,CASSRIQGTGANVLTF
TRBV4-3,TRBD1,few,TRBJ2-7,TGCGCCAGCAGCCAAGAGGCTCCGGGACAGGGGTTCTACGAGCAGTACTTC,CASSQEAPGQGFYEQYF
TRBV20-1,TRBD2,-,TRBJ2-2,TGCAGTGCTAAGGGACTAGCGGGGACGAACACCGGGGAGCTGTTTTTT,CSAKGLAGTNTGELFF
TRBV21-1,-,-,TRBJ2-7,TGTGCCAGCACTCCGGGGGGACAGATCTCCTACGAGCAGTACTTC,CASTPGGQISYEQYF
TRBV7-2,TRBD2,many,TRBJ2-1,TGTGCCAGCAGCTTAATGGGGCTAGCGGGAAACAATGAGCAGTTCTTC,CASSLMGLAGNNEQFF
TRBV7-6,-,-,TRBJ2-7,TGTGCCAGCAGCTTAGGACAAAACAAAGCCTACGAGCAGTACTTC,CASSLGQNKAYEQYF
TRBV4-1,-,-,TRBJ2-1,TGCGCCAGCAGCCCCCGCAGGGGAATGGAGCAGTTCTTC,CASSPRRGMEQFF
TRBV7-8,TRBD1,many,TRBJ2-2,TGTGCCAGCAGCTGGGGACAGGGCCGTCTGAACACCGGGGAGCTGTTTTTT,CASSWGQGRLNTGELFF
TRBV7-8,TRBD1,-,TRBJ2-5,TGTGCCAGCAGCTTTGGGACAGGACTACAAGAGACCCAGTACTTC,CASSFGTGLQETQYF
TRBV6-2/TRBV6-3,TRBD1,few,TRBJ2-3,TGTGCCAGCAGTCTCCGGACAGGGCCCTATACAGATACGCAGTATTTT,CASSLRTGPYTDTQYF
TRBV29-1,TRBD2,-,TRBJ2-1,TGCAGCGTAGCCCCTAGCGGGAGAGTATTTGGTGAGCAGTTCTTC,CSVAPSGRVFGEQFF
TRBV2,-,many,TRBJ2-7,TGTGCCAGCAATGCCGCGTTCCTCTACGAGCAGTACTTC,CASNAAFLYEQYF
TRBV20-1,-,few,TRBJ1-3,TGCAGTGCTAGCCACAGTGGGGGGGATAGAAACACCATATATTTT,CSASHSGGDRNTIYF
TRBV9,-,-,TRBJ2-2,TGTGCCAGCAGCCCACATGGGTTGGACAGTCTGAACACCGGGGAGCTGTTTTTT,CASSPHGLDSLNTGELFF
TRBV29-1,TRBD2,-,TRBJ2-3,TGCAGCGTTGAAGGTCAGCGGGGTAGGGTCACAGATACGCAGTATTTT,CSVEGQRGRVTDTQYF
TRBV9,TRBD2,-,TRBJ2-7,TGTGCCAGCAGCGTAGCCCCCACGTCTAGCGGGTCCTACGAGCAGTACTTC,CASSVAPTSSGSYEQYF
TRBV29-1,TRBD1,many,TRBJ1-5,TGCAGCGTTGCCTACGACAGGGACCAGCCCCAGCATTTT,CSVAYDRDQPQHF
TRBV20-1,-,-,TRBJ2-7,TGCAGTGCTAGCTCCGGACAGAGAATCTCCTACGAGCAGTACTTC,CSASSGQRISYEQYF
TRBV9,TRBD2,-,TRBJ2-5,TGTGCCAGCAGCGTAGATTCTGGGGAGGGCAGGGCAGAGACCCAGTACTTC,CASSVDSGEGRAETQYF
TRBV6-1,TRBD2,many,TRBJ2-3,TGTGCCAGCTCCGGGACTAGCGGGAGGGATACGCAGTATTTT,CASSGTSGRDTQYF
TRBV12-3/TRBV12-4,TRBD1,few,TRBJ2-2,TGTGCCAGCAGCACAGGGGGCTTGGCCGGGGAGCTGTTTTTT,CASSTGGLAGELFF
TRBV7-2,TRBD1,-,TRBJ2-3,TGTGCCAGCAGCCCCATCTACAGGGGGCAGTATTTT,CASSPIYRGQYF
TRBV24-1,-,few,TRBJ2-1,TGTGCCACCAGTGATTGGACAGTGGATGAGCAGTTCTTC,CATSDWTVDEQFF
TRBV5-1,-,-,TRBJ1-5,TGCGCCAGCAGCTTGGGAGAGGGAACTAGCAATCAGCCCCAGCATTTT,CASSLGEGTSNQPQHF
TRBV6-1,-,-,TRBJ2-1,TGTGCCAGCAGTCAACCAGGGTTGCTGTACAATGAGCAGTTCTTC,CASSQPGLLYNEQFF
TRBV10-3,-,few,TRBJ2-5,TGTGCCACCAGGGACGATTTGGAAACCCAGTACTTC,CATRDDLETQYF
TRBV5-1,-,-,TRBJ1-5,TGCGCCAGCAGCCTTACAGGTATGGGTCAGCCCCAGCATTTT,CASSLTGMGQPQHF
TRBV6-5,-,-,TRBJ2-1,TGTGCCAGCAGTTACTCTAAGGGAGTACCTGAGCAGTTCTTC,CASSYSKGVPEQFF
TRBV3-1,TRBD1,few,TRBJ1-6,TGTGCCAGCAGCCAGGCCCTCCGGGACAGTGATTCACCCCTCCACTTT,CASSQALRDSDSPLHF
TRBV9,-,many,TRBJ2-1,TGTGCCAGCAGCTCTCGACAGTACAATGAGCAGTTCTTC,CASSSRQYNEQFF
TRBV6-5,TRBD2,-,TRBJ2-3,TGTGCCAGCAGTTACGGCGGGGGGATCACAGATACGCAGTATTTT,CASSYGGGITDTQYF
TRBV14,-,-,TRBJ1-4,TGTGCCAGCAGCCAAGAACCGTCTCAGGAACTGTTTTTT,CASSQEPSQELFF
TRBV19,-,-,TRBJ1-6,TGTGCCAGTAGTATCGCCGGTCCAAATTCACCCCTCCACTTT,CASSIAGPNSPLHF
TRBV15,-,few,TRBJ1-5,TGTGCCACCAGCAGAGACAGGGTTGGTCAGCCCCAGCATTTT,CATSRDRVGQPQHF
TRBV6-1,-,once,TRBJ1-6,TGTGCCAGCAGATTTTCACAGGGAGGCGGATCACCCCTCCACTTT,CASRFSQGGGSPLHF
TRBV5-6,-,once,TRBJ2-1,TGTGCCAGCAGCCCCGACCTCACCAATGAGCAGTTCTTC,CASSPDLTNEQFF
TRBV20-1,TRBD2,-,TRBJ2-1,TGCAGTGCTCCCGGGACTAGACTTGGGGGTGAGCAGTTCTTC,CSAPGTRLGGEQFF
TRBV15,-,few,TRBJ2-3,TGTGCCACCAGCAGAGGGTCCCCTACACAGGGTACGCAGTATTTT,CATSRGSPTQGTQYF
TRBV21-1,-,-,TRBJ2-7,TGTGCCAGCGGGGGGCTAGCGGGAGAAAGCTCCTACGAGCAGTACTTC,CASGGLAGESSYEQYF
TRBV5-1,-,-,TRBJ2-3,TGCGCCAGCAGCTTGGAGGGTAAGAGGACAGATACGCAGTATTTT,CASSLEGKRTDTQYF
TRBV29-1,TRBD2,many,TRBJ2-1,TGCAGCGCCGTCTTAGCGGGAGGCCCCTCGTTGGAGCAGTTCTTC,CSAVLAGGPSLEQFF
TRBV20-1,TRBD2,-,TRBJ2-1,TGCAGTCCGACCGGGACTAGCGGGAGTGGCTATGAGCAGTTCTTC,CSPTGTSGSGYEQFF
TRBV20-1,-,-,TRBJ2-7,TGCAGTGCTAGAGCCGGGACTTTGCCCACGCAGTACTTC,CSARAGTLPTQYF
TRBV12-3/TRBV12-4,TRBD2,-,TRBJ2-2,TGTGCCAGCAGTCCGGGACTAGGTATCCTTAGGGGGGAGCTGTTTTTT,CASSPGLGILRGELFF
TRBV20-1,TRBD2,-,TRBJ2-1,TGCAGTGCTAAAAGACTAGCGGGAGGAGGGTACAATGAGCAGTTCTTC,CSAKRLAGGGYNEQFF
TRBV20-1,-,few,TRBJ1-5,TGCAGTGCCCTCCCTTCAGGAGGACCTCTTCTACCACGCACGCCTAGCAATCAGCCCCAGCATTTT,CSALPSGGPLLPRTPSNQPQHF
TRBV15,-,few,TRBJ2-2,TGTGCCACCAGCAGGAACATTGGAGGGGAGCTGTTTTTT,CATSRNIGGELFF
TRBV14,-,many,TRBJ2-7,TGTGCCAGCAGCCAAACGGTTGGGCCTCTCTCCTACGAGCAGTACTTC,CASSQTVGPLSYEQYF
TRBV9,TRBD2,few,TRBJ2-2,TGTGCCAGCAGCGCTTTTCCTAGCGGGAGCACCGGGGAGCTGTTTTTT,CASSAFPSGSTGELFF
TRBV7-2,-,few,TRBJ2-7,TGTGCCAGCAGCTTAGCGTTCGGCTCCTACGAGCAGTACTTC,CASSLAFGSYEQYF